This is a list of T cell receptor beta chains from one sample in a study of glioma-infiltrating T cells after dendritic cell vaccination. Here immunoSEQ multiplex PCR was the method, and the copy in TCRdb shows in-frame clones only, minus some. The sample lists about 20,000 clones, 60% to 85% seen once, with approximately 35% in the top ten. This sample comprised blood, obtained before dendritic cell vaccination. These receptors all come from a human donor with glioblastoma. Both conserved end residues are part of each CDR3. Each record gives: V gene, clone size, D gene, J gene, CDR3 protein, CDR3 DNA. D genes are given only for firm matches. Rows give clone size only sometimes, using once, few, many, or a class for an expanded clone.

V gene: TRBV6-1; clone size: NA; D gene: NA; J gene: TRBJ2-7; CDR3 protein: CASSAIRGAGYEQYF; CDR3 DNA: TGTGCCAGCAGCGCGATCCGGGGGGCAGGATACGAGCAGTACTTC
V gene: TRBV28; clone size: NA; D gene: NA; J gene: TRBJ2-7; CDR3 protein: CASSFIGSGLFYEQYF; CDR3 DNA: TGTGCCAGCAGTTTTATTGGTAGCGGACTTTTCTACGAGCAGTACTTC
V gene: TRBV30; clone size: NA; D gene: TRBD2; J gene: TRBJ2-5; CDR3 protein: CAWSLAAVGLAKETQYF; CDR3 DNA: TGTGCCTGGAGTCTGGCGGCGGTTGGACTAGCAAAAGAGACCCAGTACTTC
V gene: TRBV28; clone size: few; D gene: NA; J gene: TRBJ2-5; CDR3 protein: CASSDPSTSTETQYF; CDR3 DNA: TGTGCCAGCAGTGACCCTTCGACTAGTACGGAGACCCAGTACTTC
V gene: TRBV7-3; clone size: NA; D gene: TRBD1; J gene: TRBJ2-1; CDR3 protein: CASSLTGGTGHNEQFF; CDR3 DNA: TGTGCCAGCAGCTTAACTGGCGGGACAGGACACAATGAGCAGTTCTTC
V gene: TRBV5-1; clone size: once; D gene: NA; J gene: TRBJ2-5; CDR3 protein: CASSSGSSETQYF; CDR3 DNA: TGCGCCAGCAGTTCAGGGTCCTCGGAGACCCAGTACTTC
V gene: TRBV19; clone size: NA; D gene: NA; J gene: TRBJ1-3; CDR3 protein: CASSIDSNSGNTIYF; CDR3 DNA: TGTGCCAGTAGTATCGACAGTAACTCTGGAAACACCATATATTTT
V gene: TRBV15; clone size: NA; D gene: TRBD1; J gene: TRBJ2-7; CDR3 protein: CATSRLGQGSSYEQYF; CDR3 DNA: TGTGCCACCAGCAGACTGGGACAGGGGAGCTCCTACGAGCAGTACTTC
V gene: TRBV6-1; clone size: NA; D gene: TRBD2; J gene: TRBJ2-7; CDR3 protein: CASSGVWGGYEQYF; CDR3 DNA: TGTGCCAGCAGTGGGGTGTGGGGGGGCTACGAGCAGTACTTC
V gene: TRBV14; clone size: NA; D gene: NA; J gene: TRBJ1-6; CDR3 protein: CASPRGGHNSPLHF; CDR3 DNA: TGTGCCAGTCCTAGGGGGGGTCATAATTCACCCCTCCACTTT
V gene: TRBV5-1; clone size: few; D gene: NA; J gene: TRBJ2-1; CDR3 protein: CASTTNRRAGAGREQFF; CDR3 DNA: TGCGCCAGCACCACAAACCGGAGGGCGGGGGCGGGGCGTGAGCAGTTCTTC
V gene: TRBV4-3; clone size: NA; D gene: TRBD2; J gene: TRBJ2-3; CDR3 protein: CASSSGLGADTQYF; CDR3 DNA: TGCGCCAGCAGCTCTGGACTAGGCGCAGATACGCAGTATTTT
V gene: TRBV9; clone size: NA; D gene: TRBD2; J gene: TRBJ2-2; CDR3 protein: CASSVGTSSPPGELFF; CDR3 DNA: TGTGCCAGCAGCGTAGGGACTAGTAGTCCCCCCGGGGAGCTGTTTTTT
V gene: TRBV30; clone size: NA; D gene: NA; J gene: TRBJ1-2; CDR3 protein: CAWSRAGNGYTF; CDR3 DNA: TGTGCCTGGAGTAGGGCAGGGAATGGCTACACCTTC
V gene: TRBV15; clone size: NA; D gene: TRBD1; J gene: TRBJ2-3; CDR3 protein: CATRDNWRGTGGLDTQYF; CDR3 DNA: TGTGCCACCAGAGATAATTGGAGGGGAACAGGGGGCTTAGATACGCAGTATTTT
V gene: TRBV27; clone size: NA; D gene: TRBD2; J gene: TRBJ2-7; CDR3 protein: CASSLAGGPYEQYF; CDR3 DNA: TGTGCCAGCAGTTTGGCGGGAGGGCCGTACGAGCAGTACTTC
V gene: TRBV4-1; clone size: NA; D gene: NA; J gene: TRBJ2-2; CDR3 protein: CASSPWQGNTGELFF; CDR3 DNA: TGCGCCAGCAGCCCCTGGCAGGGGAACACCGGGGAGCTGTTTTTT